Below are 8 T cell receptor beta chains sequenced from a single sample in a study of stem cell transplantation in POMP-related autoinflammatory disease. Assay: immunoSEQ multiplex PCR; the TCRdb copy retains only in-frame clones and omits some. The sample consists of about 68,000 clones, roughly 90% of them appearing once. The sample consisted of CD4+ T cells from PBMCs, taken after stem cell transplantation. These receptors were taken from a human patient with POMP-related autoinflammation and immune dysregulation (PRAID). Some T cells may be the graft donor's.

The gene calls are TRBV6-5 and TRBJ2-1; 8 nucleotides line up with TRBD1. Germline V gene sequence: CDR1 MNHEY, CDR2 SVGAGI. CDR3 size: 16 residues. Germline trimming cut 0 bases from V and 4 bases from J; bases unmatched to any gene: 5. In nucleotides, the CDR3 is TGTGCCAGCAGTTACTCGAAGGGGACAGGATACAATGAGCAGTTCTTC. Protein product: CASSYSKGTGYNEQFF.

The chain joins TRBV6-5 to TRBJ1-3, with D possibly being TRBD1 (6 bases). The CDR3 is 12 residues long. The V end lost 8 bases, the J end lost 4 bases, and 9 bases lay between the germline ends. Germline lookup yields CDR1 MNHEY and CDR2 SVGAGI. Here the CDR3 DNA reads TGTGCCAGCGCCCAGGGGGGAAACACCATATATTTT. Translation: CASAQGGNTIYF.

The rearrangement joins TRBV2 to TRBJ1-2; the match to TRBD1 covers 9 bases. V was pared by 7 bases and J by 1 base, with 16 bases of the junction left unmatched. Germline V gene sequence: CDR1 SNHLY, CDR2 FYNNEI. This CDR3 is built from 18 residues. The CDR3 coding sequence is TGTGCCAGCATACGACAGATCACCGGGACAGGGTATAACTATGGCTACACCTTC. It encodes CASIRQITGTGYNYGYTF.

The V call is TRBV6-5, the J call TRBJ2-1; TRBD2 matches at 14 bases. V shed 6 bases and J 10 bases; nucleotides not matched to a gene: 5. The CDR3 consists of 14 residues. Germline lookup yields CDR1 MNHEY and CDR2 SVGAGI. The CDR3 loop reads CASRGLAGGREQFF. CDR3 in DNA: TGTGCCAGCAGAGGACTAGCGGGAGGACGGGAGCAGTTCTTC.

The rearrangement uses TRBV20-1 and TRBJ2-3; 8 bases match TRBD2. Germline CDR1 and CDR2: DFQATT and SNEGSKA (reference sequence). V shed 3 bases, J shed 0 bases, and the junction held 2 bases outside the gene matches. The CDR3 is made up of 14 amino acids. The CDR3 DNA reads TGCAGTGCTAGTGTAGCGGGGAGCACAGATACGCAGTATTTT. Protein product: CSASVAGSTDTQYF.

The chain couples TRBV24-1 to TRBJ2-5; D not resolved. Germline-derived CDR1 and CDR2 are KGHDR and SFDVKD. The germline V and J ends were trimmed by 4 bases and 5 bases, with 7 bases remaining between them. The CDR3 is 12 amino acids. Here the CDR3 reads CATSEGTETQYF. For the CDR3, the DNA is TGTGCCACCAGTGAAGGTACGGAGACCCAGTACTTC.

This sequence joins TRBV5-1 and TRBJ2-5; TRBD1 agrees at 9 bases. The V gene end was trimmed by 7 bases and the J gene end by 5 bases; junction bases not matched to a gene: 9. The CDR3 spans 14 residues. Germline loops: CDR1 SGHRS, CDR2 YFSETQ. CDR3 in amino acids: CASGWDRELETQYF. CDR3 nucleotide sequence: TGCGCCAGCGGTTGGGACAGGGAGTTGGAGACCCAGTACTTC.

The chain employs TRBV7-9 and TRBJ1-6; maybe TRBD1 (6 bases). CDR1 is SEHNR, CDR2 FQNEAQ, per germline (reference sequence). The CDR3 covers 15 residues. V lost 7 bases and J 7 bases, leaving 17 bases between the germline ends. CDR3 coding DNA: TGTGCCAGCATCCCAACGGGACAAGTGAATTCACCCCTCCACTTT. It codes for CASIPTGQVNSPLHF.